This is a list of T cell receptor beta chains from one sample in a study of blood T cell repertoires in COVID-19. The method was immunoSEQ multiplex PCR; TCRdb's version includes in-frame clones alone and lacks a portion of them. Of about 280,000 clones detected, roughly 91% appear once; the ten largest clones hold around 1.9%. Sample: PBMCs or T cells enriched from blood (not recorded which). The origin of the receptors is a woman aged 60-70 years who had recovered from COVID-19. CDR3s include the opening cysteine and the closing phenylalanine or tryptophan. Fields, in order: V gene, J gene, D gene, clone size, CDR3 protein, CDR3 DNA. The D gene is left open where the match is weak. A row's size may be missing; if present it is once, few, many or a size class.

>TRBV3-1/TRBV3-2|TRBJ2-7|TRBD1|.
CASSQEDRGIVYEQYF
TGTGCCAGCAGCCAAGAGGACAGGGGCATCGTCTACGAGCAGTACTTC
>TRBV9|TRBJ1-3|.|.
CASSGRALSSGNTIYF
TGTGCCAGCAGCGGGCGGGCCTTAAGCTCTGGAAACACCATATATTTT
>TRBV2|TRBJ1-2|TRBD1|few
CASSELGDSIYGYTF
TGTGCCAGCAGTGAATTGGGGGACAGCATCTATGGCTACACCTTC
>TRBV6-1|TRBJ2-7|TRBD1|.
CASSEAMTGWYEQYF
TGTGCCAGCAGTGAAGCAATGACAGGGTGGTACGAGCAGTACTTC
>TRBV2|TRBJ2-1|.|.
CASCATGFNEQFF
TGTGCCAGCTGTGCGACTGGATTCAATGAGCAGTTCTTC
>TRBV6-5|TRBJ2-7|TRBD2|.
CASIGLAGGPEQYF
TGTGCCAGCATTGGACTAGCGGGAGGGCCCGAGCAGTACTTC
>TRBV2|TRBJ2-7|.|.
CASTLTAPPGEQYF
TGTGCCAGCACCCTGACTGCCCCTCCTGGCGAGCAGTACTTC
>TRBV5-8|TRBJ2-3|TRBD2|.
CASSPGLAGALTDTQYF
TGTGCCAGCAGCCCGGGACTAGCGGGAGCCCTCACAGATACGCAGTATTTT
>TRBV5-1|TRBJ1-2|.|.
CASTPGYLPGGYTF
TGCGCCAGCACCCCGGGATATCTACCGGGAGGCTACACCTTC
>TRBV21-1|TRBJ1-1|.|.
CASSQDRDGQNTEAFF
TGTGCCAGCAGCCAGGACAGGGACGGACAAAACACTGAAGCTTTCTTT
>TRBV4-2|TRBJ1-4|.|.
CASSQFQGSFRTVASEKLFF
TGTGCCAGCAGCCAATTTCAAGGTTCTTTTAGGACAGTTGCTTCTGAAAAACTGTTTTTT
>TRBV9|TRBJ1-3|.|.
CASSPLRPGNTIYF
TGTGCCAGCAGCCCCTTGAGGCCTGGAAACACCATATATTTT
>TRBV7-3|TRBJ1-1|.|.
CASSPHPKGQRNTEAFF
TGTGCCAGCAGCCCCCACCCGAAAGGACAAAGGAACACTGAAGCTTTCTTT
>TRBV7-3|TRBJ2-1|.|.
CASSRGQFGNEQFF
TGTGCCAGCAGCCGAGGACAGTTTGGGAATGAGCAGTTCTTC
>TRBV7-3|TRBJ2-1|.|medium-sized
CASSYSSSGVQFF
TGTGCCAGCAGCTACTCTAGTTCGGGAGTCCAGTTCTTC
>TRBV30|TRBJ1-2|.|.
CAWSTRGWDGYTF
TGTGCCTGGAGTACCAGGGGTTGGGATGGCTACACCTTC
>TRBV5-4|TRBJ2-2|TRBD1|.
CASSRDSTGELFF
TGTGCCAGCAGCCGGGACAGCACCGGGGAGCTGTTTTTT
>TRBV10-3|TRBJ2-5|TRBD1|.
CAISEWTGVETQYF
TGTGCCATCAGTGAGTGGACAGGTGTGGAGACCCAGTACTTC
>TRBV6-5|TRBJ2-1|.|.
CASSIRPGANNEQFF
TGTGCCAGCAGTATTAGACCTGGGGCCAACAATGAGCAGTTCTTC
>TRBV3-1/TRBV3-2|TRBJ2-1|TRBD2|.
CASSQEGASGMRSEQFF
TGTGCCAGCAGCCAAGAAGGAGCTAGCGGGATGAGAAGTGAGCAGTTCTTC
>TRBV19|TRBJ2-5|TRBD1|.
CASSIGTGGGETQYF
TGTGCCAGTAGTATCGGGACAGGAGGTGGGGAGACCCAGTACTTC
>TRBV3-1/TRBV3-2|TRBJ1-6|.|.
CASSPVHSNFNSPLHF
TGTGCCAGCAGCCCGGTACACAGTAACTTTAATTCACCCCTCCACTTT
>TRBV5-6|TRBJ1-5|TRBD1|.
CASSFAGGGQPQHF
TGTGCCAGCAGCTTTGCAGGGGGCGGTCAGCCCCAGCATTTT
>TRBV9|TRBJ2-3|TRBD1|.
CASSVAVAGGRTDTQYF
TGTGCCAGCAGCGTAGCTGTGGCAGGGGGCCGCACAGATACGCAGTATTTT
>TRBV14|TRBJ2-7|.|.
CASSHYAAYEQYF
TGTGCCAGCAGCCATTATGCAGCCTACGAGCAGTACTTC
>TRBV5-1|TRBJ2-1|TRBD2|once
CASSFKTGTRVEQFF
TGCGCCAGCAGCTTTAAAACCGGGACTAGGGTTGAGCAGTTCTTC
>TRBV29-1|TRBJ1-2|.|.
CSVPRVSGGYTF
TGCAGCGTCCCCAGGGTATCGGGTGGCTACACCTTC
>TRBV5-8|TRBJ2-7|TRBD1|.
CASRRGQGAYYEQYF
TGTGCCAGCAGACGTGGACAGGGGGCTTACTACGAGCAGTACTTC
>TRBV6-2/TRBV6-3|TRBJ2-7|.|once
CASSPGTYYEQYF
TGTGCCAGCAGCCCCGGGACATATTATGAGCAGTACTTC
>TRBV7-2|TRBJ2-1|.|.
CASSHGAGPHNEQFF
TGTGCCAGCAGCCACGGTGCAGGGCCCCACAATGAGCAGTTCTTC
>TRBV7-8|TRBJ2-7|TRBD2|.
CASSYGLAGDSYEQYF
TGTGCCAGCAGTTACGGACTAGCGGGGGACTCCTACGAGCAGTACTTC
>TRBV15|TRBJ2-6|TRBD2|.
CATSKTSGGLSGANVLTF
TGTGCCACCAGCAAGACTAGCGGGGGTCTCTCTGGGGCCAACGTCCTGACTTTC
>TRBV28|TRBJ1-1|.|.
CASGTWPLNTEAFF
TGTGCCAGCGGTACCTGGCCTTTGAACACTGAAGCTTTCTTT
>TRBV18|TRBJ1-5|.|.
CASSRTDASNQPQHF
TGTGCCAGCTCCAGGACAGATGCTAGCAATCAGCCCCAGCATTTT
>TRBV5-6|TRBJ2-2|.|.
CASSPGTGELFF
TGTGCCAGCAGCCCGGGCACCGGGGAGCTGTTTTTT
>TRBV7-3|TRBJ2-3|TRBD1|once
CASSPGQYTDTQYF
TGTGCCAGCAGCCCGGGACAGTACACAGATACGCAGTATTTT
>TRBV5-6|TRBJ2-7|TRBD2|.
CASSPTSGGYEQYF
TGTGCCAGCAGCCCTACTAGCGGGGGCTACGAGCAGTACTTC
>TRBV7-3|TRBJ1-1|.|.
CASSLERSTEAFF
TGTGCCAGCAGCTTGGAAAGGAGCACTGAAGCTTTCTTT
>TRBV6-1|TRBJ2-7|.|.
CASSGVPIGQIYEQYF
TGTGCCAGCAGTGGGGTGCCCATTGGACAGATCTACGAGCAGTACTTC
>TRBV18|TRBJ2-5|TRBD2|once
CASSRGLAGGHQETQYF
TGTGCCAGCTCACGAGGACTAGCGGGGGGCCACCAAGAGACCCAGTACTTC
>TRBV7-9|TRBJ2-6|.|.
CASSPVGGSGANVLTF
TGTGCCAGCAGCCCCGTGGGGGGCTCTGGGGCCAACGTCCTGACTTTC
>TRBV10-1|TRBJ1-1|TRBD1|.
CASSTDRGLNTEAFF
TGCGCCAGCAGTACCGACAGGGGATTGAACACTGAAGCTTTCTTT
>TRBV10-3|TRBJ2-3|TRBD2|.
CASRTSGGEGTDTQYF
TGTGCCTCAAGGACTAGCGGGGGGGAGGGCACAGATACGCAGTATTTT
>TRBV7-2|TRBJ1-4|TRBD1|.
CASSTARGSGEKLFF
TGTGCCAGCAGCACGGCCAGGGGGTCGGGTGAAAAACTGTTTTTT
>TRBV4-2|TRBJ2-7|TRBD2|.
CASRRGLAGPYEQYF
TGTGCCAGCAGGCGCGGACTAGCGGGACCCTACGAGCAGTACTTC
>TRBV5-1|TRBJ2-7|.|once
CASSLAGSGPYEQYF
TGCGCCAGCAGCTTGGCGGGGAGTGGGCCCTACGAGCAGTACTTC
>TRBV3-1/TRBV3-2|TRBJ2-7|TRBD2|few
CASSLGLAAYEQYF
TGTGCCAGCAGCCTGGGACTAGCGGCTTACGAGCAGTACTTC
>TRBV28|TRBJ2-5|.|.
CASSVGGETQYF
TGTGCCAGCAGCGTCGGGGGAGAGACCCAGTACTTC
>TRBV18|TRBJ1-1|TRBD1|.
CASSPGQPNTEAFF
TGTGCCAGCTCACCGGGACAGCCGAACACTGAAGCTTTCTTT
>TRBV27|TRBJ2-5|.|.
CASSATSITAFQETQYF
TGTGCCAGCAGTGCAACCAGCATCACAGCTTTTCAAGAGACCCAGTACTTC
>TRBV6-5|TRBJ2-5|TRBD1|once
CASSLQGVQETQYF
TGTGCCAGCAGCCTACAGGGGGTCCAAGAGACCCAGTACTTC
>TRBV18|TRBJ2-3|TRBD2|.
CASSGGGADTQYF
TGTGCCAGCTCCGGGGGGGGAGCAGATACGCAGTATTTT
>TRBV4-2|TRBJ1-1|.|.
CASSQDGVGDTEAFF
TGTGCCAGCAGCCAAGATGGGGTAGGGGACACTGAAGCTTTCTTT
>TRBV18|TRBJ2-4|TRBD2|.
CASSPQRGLNIQYF
TGTGCCAGCTCACCACAGCGGGGGCTAAACATTCAGTACTTC